This TCR beta chain was recorded in a study of T cells in localized non-small cell lung cancer. Study-level results: Adjacent uninvolved lung tissue had the highest T cell clonality, exceeding tumor. Those with higher blood T cell density had longer overall survival.

Clones were read by immunoSEQ multiplex PCR, and TCRdb kept only the in-frame ones, dropping some. The table records about 57,000 clones, roughly nine tenths of them present only once. Concerning this clone: Its target is not known.

This CDR3 has 16 residues. The germline V and J ends were trimmed by 0 bases and 9 bases, with 19 bases remaining between them. The germline V gene encodes CDR1 SGHRS and CDR2 YFSETQ. The receptor comes from a man between 40 and 69 years old with stage I lung adenocarcinoma. J is TRBJ2-1 and V is TRBV5-1, with D tentatively TRBD2 (7 bases). Sequences were derived from peripheral blood, sampled before any cancer treatment. This chain's CDR3 is CASSLEGEGGITEQFF. In DNA form, the CDR3 reads TGCGCCAGCAGCTTGGAGGGGGAGGGCGGAATAACTGAGCAGTTCTTC.